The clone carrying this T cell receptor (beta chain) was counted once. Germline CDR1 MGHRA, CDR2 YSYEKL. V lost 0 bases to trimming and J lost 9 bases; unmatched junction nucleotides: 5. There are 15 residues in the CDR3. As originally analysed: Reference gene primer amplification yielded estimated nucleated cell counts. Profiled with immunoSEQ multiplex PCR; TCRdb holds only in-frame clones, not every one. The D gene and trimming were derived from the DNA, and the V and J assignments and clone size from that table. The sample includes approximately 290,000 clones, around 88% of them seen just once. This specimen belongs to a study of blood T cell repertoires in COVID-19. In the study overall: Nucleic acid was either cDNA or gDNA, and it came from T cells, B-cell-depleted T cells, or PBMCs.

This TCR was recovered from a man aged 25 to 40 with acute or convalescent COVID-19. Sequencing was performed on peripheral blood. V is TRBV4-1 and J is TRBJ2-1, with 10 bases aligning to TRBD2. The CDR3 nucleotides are TGCGCCAGCAGCCAAGAAGCGGGGGGGCTTCCTGAGCAGTTCTTC. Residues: CASSQEAGGLPEQFF.